Listed here is a single T cell receptor (beta chain). The antigen it recognizes is unknown. No base-level quality is on record; no much larger clone is a single base apart. Memory CD4+ T cells were sorted ex vivo from peripheral blood of narcolepsy patients and healthy controls for TCR Vbeta sequencing. The data belong to a study of T cells in narcolepsy (dated by TCRdb to 2017 to 2018). For context, the study as a whole: Patients with narcolepsy type 1 or type 2 (NT1, NT2) were enrolled in the study together with healthy control donors. The study used TCR Vbeta sequencing to track clonotypes in blood and CSF while looking for autoreactive T cells in narcolepsy patients that target self-antigens of hypocretin neurons (hypocretin, TRIB2). Study-wide conclusions, independent of this receptor: In plots comparing CSF and blood CD4+ T cell clonotypes from the same patient, HCRT-specific and TRIB2-specific autoreactive clonotypes were highlighted. Some blood memory CD4+ repertoires from patients and controls contained no sequences matching autoreactive T cell clones. Autoreactive clonotypes were reported to be detected serially in the blood of the same patients and of different patients, but not in the blood of healthy controls. Patients and controls had similar numbers of sequenced blood memory CD4+ clonotypes, with averages of around 41,000 in patients and around 36,000 in controls.

Library preparation was by the immunoSEQ multiplex PCR assay. Entries here come from immuneACCESS through TCRdb and include only in-frame sequences with V and J called. Some clones fail to appear in such tables; in the studies checked, an unresolved V gene covers under half of the shortfall, and the cause of the remainder is unknown. The sample profile shows approximately 35,000 clones; around 80% of them were found once. The ten largest clones add up to more than 0.85% of the sample. V and J are truncated by 1 base and 2 bases respectively, leaving an intervening sequence of 11 bases. Including cysteine and phenylalanine, the CDR3 has 15 amino acids. Only the CDR3 DNA is retained, 45 bases long and in frame from the first base. CDR1 and CDR2, per the germline V gene (reference sequence), are LNHDA and SQIVND.

Recombination linked TRBV19 to TRBJ2-5, with TRBD2 tentatively as D gene (5 bases match). The clonotype originates from a human donor in good health. Specimen: memory (CD45RA-) CD4+ T cells from blood. The sample's cell subset or site label, in plain terms: memory T cells sorted ex vivo from peripheral blood. The CDR3 protein sequence reads: CASSIGTRAQETQYF. The sequenced DNA: TGTGCCAGTAGTATAGGAACGAGGGCGCAAGAGACCCAGTACTTC.